A single sample gave rise to the 12 T cell receptor beta chains below, sequenced in a study of CD8+CD57+ T cells in acquired aplastic anemia. According to the study, genomic DNA was the template for TCR beta VDJ and CDR3 profiling. Each CDR3 protein gets one entry after TCRdb re-called the reads with MiXCR. The repertoire holds about 170,000 distinct CDR3 sequences, 55% to 75% seen once, with about 50% in the top ten. The sample was sorted CD4+, CD8+, or CD8+CD57+ T cells (not recorded which) from PBMCs. These receptors all come from a human donor in good health.

CDR3 in DNA: TGCAGTGCTTTAGGGGTCTTGAGGGAGCAGTACTTC. Protein sequence: CSALGVLREQYF. The chain combines TRBV20-1 with TRBJ2-7, with a tentative D call TRBD1 (5 bases). Per germline, CDR1 DFQATT and CDR2 SNEGSKA (reference sequence). The CDR3 extends over 12 amino acids. Trimming pared 5 bases from V and 7 bases from J, leaving 15 bases between.

The chain uses TRBV19 and TRBJ1-4; unclear D gene. Germline CDR1 and CDR2: LNHDA and SQIVND (reference sequence). The CDR3 spans 17 residues. Trimming removed 2 bases from V and 0 bases from J, with 13 bases in between. The CDR3 bases are TGTGCCAGTAGTATACAAGGACGTGGAGCAACTAATGAAAAACTGTTTTTT. It is translated as CASSIQGRGATNEKLFF.

In regard to this clonotype: A much larger clone differs from this one at a single base, so this may be a read error. The chain links TRBV5-6 to TRBJ2-3; no clear D gene. Looked up from germline, CDR1 is SGHDT and CDR2 is YYEEEE. The ends were cut back, 3 bases at V and 4 bases at J, with 6 bases in the middle. This CDR3 has 12 residues. CDR3 in amino acids: CASSSFADTQYF. For the CDR3, the DNA is TGTGCCAGCAGCTCGTTCGCAGATACGCAGTATTTT.

This clonotype has more than one count but fewer than ten. This sequence joins TRBV10-3 and TRBJ2-7; 9 bases line up with TRBD2. CDR3 length: 16 amino acids. Germline CDR1 reads ENHRY; CDR2 reads SYGVKD. V lost 5 bases and J lost 6; bases outside the gene matches: 14. CDR3 bases: TGTGCCATCAGTCGATATACAGGGACTAGCTTAGCCGAGCAGTACTTC. The encoded protein is CAISRYTGTSLAEQYF.

This chain connects TRBV14 to TRBJ2-6, with TRBD1 matching 9 bases. In germline, CDR1 is SGHDN, CDR2 FVKESK. There are 17 residues in the CDR3. The V gene end was trimmed by 4 bases and the J gene end by 4 bases; junction bases not matched to a gene: 8. CDR3 protein: CASSLTTGGYGANVLTF. The CDR3 bases are TGTGCCAGCAGCCTCACAACAGGGGGCTACGGGGCCAACGTCCTGACTTTC. Using reference TRBV14 and TRBJ2-6 for the parts outside the CDR3, the full variable domain is EAGVTQFPSHSVIEKGQTVTLRCDPISGHDNLYWYRRVMGKEIKFLLHFVKESKQDESGMPNNRFLAERTGGTYSTLKVQPAELEDSGVYFCASSLTTGGYGANVLTFGAGSRLTVL.

This chain links TRBV6-2 or TRBV6-3 with TRBJ2-7; D gene uncertain. Trimming removed 4 bases at V and 3 bases at J, with 7 bases between. The CDR3 spans 12 residues. CDR1 and CDR2 (germline): MNHEY, SVGEGT. DNA of the CDR3: TGTGCCAGCAGTTCCGCGGACTACGAGCAGTACTTC. Translated: CASSSADYEQYF.

This clonotype has a handful of counts. The chain has TRBV19 and TRBJ1-1; D may be TRBD1 (5 bases). Germline V gene sequence: CDR1 LNHDA, CDR2 SQIVND (reference sequence). The CDR3 sequence is 13 residues long. Deletions cut 3 bases from V and 11 bases from J, with 16 bases between. The CDR3 DNA sequence: TGTGCCAGTAGTATTGCCGTGGGGGAGTACGCTTTCTTT. It encodes CASSIAVGEYAFF. Combining the CDR3 with reference TRBV19 and TRBJ1-1 gives the whole variable domain DGGITQSPKYLFRKEGQNVTLSCEQNLNHDAMYWYRQDPGQGLRLIYYSQIVNDFQKGDIAEGYSVSREKKESFPLTVTSAQKNPTAFYLCASSIAVGEYAFFGQGTRLTVV.

J is TRBJ2-1 and V is TRBV7-8, with D hard to call. The V gene lost 5 bases and the J gene lost 0 bases, with 11 bases spanning the gap. This CDR3 comprises 15 residues. Germline CDR1 reads SGHVS; CDR2 reads FQNEAQ. CDR3 amino acids: CASSEFGFSYNEQFF. As DNA, the CDR3 is TGTGCCAGCAGCGAATTCGGATTCTCCTACAATGAGCAGTTCTTC.

The CDR3 reads CAGGLAGGTDTQYF. The CDR3 DNA is TGTGCCGGCGGACTAGCGGGAGGCACAGATACGCAGTATTTT. This chain links TRBV2 with TRBJ2-3; the match to TRBD2 covers 13 bases. The V gene end was trimmed by 11 bases and the J gene end by 1 base; junction bases not matched to a gene: 3. The germline V gene encodes CDR1 SNHLY and CDR2 FYNNEI. The CDR3 covers 14 residues. The variable domain in full, completed from reference TRBV2 and TRBJ2-3, reads EPEVTQTPSHQVTQMGQEVILRCVPISNHLYFYWYRQILGQKVEFLVSFYNNEISEKSEIFDDQFSVERPDGSNFTLKIRSTKLEDSAMYFCAGGLAGGTDTQYFGPGTRLTVL.

V is TRBV24-1 and J is TRBJ1-1, with D maybe TRBD1 (6 bases). The V end was cut by 3 bases, the J end by 8 bases, with 9 bases between. Looked up from germline, CDR1 is KGHDR and CDR2 is SFDVKD. This CDR3 has 12 residues. This chain's CDR3 is CATSDPDREAFF. In DNA form, the CDR3 reads TGTGCCACCAGTGATCCCGACAGGGAAGCTTTCTTT.

This clonotype was observed once. The CDR3 protein is CASRPQGTPGSPLHF. As DNA, the CDR3 is TGTGCCAGCAGACCACAGGGGACGCCAGGGTCACCCCTCCACTTT. The chain carries TRBV12-3 or TRBV12-4 and TRBJ1-6; 7 bases are a match to TRBD1. The CDR3 totals 15 residues. The V gene end was trimmed by 6 bases and the J gene end by 10 bases; junction bases not matched to a gene: 12.

The rearrangement uses TRBV6-1 and TRBJ2-7; TRBD1 or TRBD2 may be the D gene (6 bases each). Germline CDR1 reads MNHNS; CDR2 reads SASEGT. V was clipped by 3 bases and J by 4 bases, with 13 bases between them. The CDR3 spans 14 residues. The CDR3 DNA is TGTGCCAGCAGTGATCGGGGGCCACCTTACGAGCAGTACTTC. Amino acids: CASSDRGPPYEQYF.